This TCR beta chain was recorded in a study of OX40 agonist ivuxolimab in advanced cancers. Study-wide context: The costimulatory receptor OX40 (CD134) was targeted by ivuxolimab, a fully human IgG2 agonistic monoclonal antibody. The point of sequencing TCRbeta in the periphery was to test whether ivuxolimab changed TCR sequence diversity and drove clonal T-cell expansion. Three dose-escalation patients achieved partial responses, one with hepatocellular carcinoma and two with cutaneous melanoma. Patients were allowed to have had prior anti-PD-1, anti-PD-L1 or anti-CTLA-4 therapy, and roughly 40% of the dose-escalation patients had been treated with checkpoint inhibitors. Among the roughly 52 dose-escalation patients, around 20 had hepatocellular carcinoma, 15 or so melanoma, 9 renal cell carcinoma and 9 head and neck cancer. The paper reports the monotherapy dose-escalation portion (N = 52 patients) of the phase I ivuxolimab trial. In the dose-escalation cohort, nearly 85% of patients were male, and the mean age was roughly 56 years with a range of roughly 20 to 79. Intravenous ivuxolimab was administered to patients every 2 weeks at six dose levels: 0.01, 0.1, 0.3, 1.5, 3 and 10 mg/kg.

The trial excluded patients who had a history of autoimmune disease or were on systemic immunosuppression. In every dose cohort, peripheral blood was drawn for TCR sequencing at baseline, cycle 4 day 1, and cycle 7 day 1. The samples were drawn from a first-in-human, open-label, multicenter phase I dose-escalation trial of ivuxolimab. Adults with locally advanced or metastatic head and neck squamous cell, hepatocellular, melanoma or renal cell carcinoma were enrolled in the trial. CD4+ and CD8+ T cells were sorted separately from peripheral blood before TCR sequencing. V is cut by 5 bases and J by 6 bases, and the space between the germline ends is 4 bases. Measured from the cysteine to the phenylalanine, the CDR3 is 11 residues long. Only the CDR3 region is kept as DNA, spanning 33 bases read in frame from base 1. According to the germline V gene, CDR1 reads ENHRY and CDR2 reads SYGVKD. On this clone: Its antigen remains undetermined. Base qualities are not recorded, but no much larger clone differs from it by a single base.

Genomic DNA was extracted from sorted cells for sequencing of the TCRbeta CDR3 region. The immunoSEQ Assay was used for sequencing of TCRbeta CDR3 regions. This immuneACCESS table, as held by TCRdb, lists in-frame sequences with V and J called but not all clones. Of the missing ones, under half trace to an unresolved V gene in checked studies; the others have no known cause. In all, the sample holds approximately 76,000 clones, and 65% to 90% of those were seen once. The ten largest account for approximately 0.65% of the sample. What the study reported, not specific to this receptor: The antigen specificity of the clonally expanded peripheral T cells was not determined. Low levels of normalized T-cell clonal expansion were also shown by some nonresponding patients. At doses of 0.1 to 3.0 mg/kg, clonal expansion of both CD4+ and CD8+ blood T cells was observed from baseline to week 6. In the 0.1-3.0 mg/kg groups, partial responders had among the lowest normalized peripheral clonal expansion, particularly in CD8+ T cells. After ivuxolimab, more expanded clones were found on average in CD8+ T cells than in CD4+ T cells.

In this chain, TRBV10-3 is recombined with TRBJ1-4; the D gene cannot be resolved reliably. This clonotype was sampled from an adult with an advanced solid tumor such as melanoma, head and neck, liver or kidney cancer. The source was CD4+ or CD8+ T cells sorted from blood, collected in a trial of the OX40 agonist ivuxolimab. CDR3 region: CAISPYEKLFF. The DNA is TGTGCCATCAGTCCATATGAAAAACTGTTTTTT.